This T cell receptor (beta chain) comes out of a study of technical replicates of blood from a handful of donors. Germline V gives CDR1 LGHNA, CDR2 YSLEER. The V and J ends lost 1 base and 9 bases respectively, with 19 bases between them. The CDR3 loop spans 15 amino acids. Generated by immunoSEQ multiplex PCR, the TCRdb table keeps only in-frame clones and is missing some. The data show more than 60,000 clones, more than 75% seen once. Sequencing was performed on PBMCs. This sequence originates from a human donor in good health. Some clones in this sample may be carry-over from other donors' samples. The rearrangement joins TRBV4-3 to TRBJ2-7; maybe TRBD1 (5 bases). This CDR3 reads CASSQGYRFLTGQYF. DNA of the CDR3: TGCGCCAGCAGCCAAGGATACAGGTTCCTTACCGGGCAGTACTTC.